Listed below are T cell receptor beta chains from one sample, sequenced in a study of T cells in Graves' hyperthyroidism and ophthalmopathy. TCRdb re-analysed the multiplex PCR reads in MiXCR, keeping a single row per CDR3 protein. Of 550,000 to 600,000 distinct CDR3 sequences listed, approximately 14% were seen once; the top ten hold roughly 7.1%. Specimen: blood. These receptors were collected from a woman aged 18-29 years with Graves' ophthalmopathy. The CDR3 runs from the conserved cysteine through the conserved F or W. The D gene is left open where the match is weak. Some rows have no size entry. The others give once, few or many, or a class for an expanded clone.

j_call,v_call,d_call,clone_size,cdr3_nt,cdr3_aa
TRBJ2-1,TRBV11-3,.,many,TGTGCCAGCAGCTTATTTAGGACGAGCGACAATGAGCAGTTCTTC,CASSLFRTSDNEQFF
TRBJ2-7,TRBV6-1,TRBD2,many,TGTGCCAGCAGTGCACTAGCGGGAGTCTACTACGAGCAGTACTTC,CASSALAGVYYEQYF
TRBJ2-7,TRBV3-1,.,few,TGTGCCAGCAGCCAAGGACCTAGCTTGTCTTACGAGCAGTACTTC,CASSQGPSLSYEQYF
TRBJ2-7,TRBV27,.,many,TGTGCCAGCAGTCCTGGTTACGGCAGTACGCTAACCATCTCCTACGAGCAGTACTTC,CASSPGYGSTLTISYEQYF
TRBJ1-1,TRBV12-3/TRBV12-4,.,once,TGTGCCAGCAGTTTAAGGCGCCAAGCTTTCTTT,CASSLRRQAFF
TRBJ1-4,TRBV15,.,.,TGTGCCACCAGCAGAGAAGTTAAGAGCCGACAGGCTGAAAAACTGTTTTTT,CATSREVKSRQAEKLFF
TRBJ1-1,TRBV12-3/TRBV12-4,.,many,TGTGCCAGCAGTTTAGTTGGGGGGCTCACTGAAGCTTTCTTT,CASSLVGGLTEAFF
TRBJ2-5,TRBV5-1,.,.,TGCGCCAGCAGCTCCCTTCAAGGAGGAGGGGAGGAGACCCAGTACTTC,CASSSLQGGGEETQYF
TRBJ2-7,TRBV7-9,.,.,TGTGCCAGCAGCTCACAGGGGGGGAGCTCCTACGAGCAGTACTTC,CASSSQGGSSYEQYF
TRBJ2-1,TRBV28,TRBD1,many,TGTGCCAGCAGCATTCCAGGGGGCCTGAACAATGAGCAGTTCTTC,CASSIPGGLNNEQFF
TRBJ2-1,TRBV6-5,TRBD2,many,TGTGCCAGCAGTTATAAGGGTCTTCAAGGACTAGGGGCGAACAATGAGCAGTTCTTC,CASSYKGLQGLGANNEQFF
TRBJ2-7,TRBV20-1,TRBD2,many,TGCAGTGCTAGGCCGGGACTAGCGGGAGAAAGTGCCTACGAGCAGTACTTC,CSARPGLAGESAYEQYF
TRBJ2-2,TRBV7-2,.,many,TGTGCCAGCAGCCCCAACATCCCCGGCCCCGGGGAGCTGTTTTTT,CASSPNIPGPGELFF
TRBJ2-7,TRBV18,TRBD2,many,TGTGCCAGCTCACTTCTAGCGGGAGAGTACTACGAGCAGTACTTC,CASSLLAGEYYEQYF
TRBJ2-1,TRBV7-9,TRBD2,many,TGTGCCAGCAGCTTTGGCGGGAGAGTCTACAATGAGCAGTTCTTC,CASSFGGRVYNEQFF
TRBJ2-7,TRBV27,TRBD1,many,TGTGCCAGCAGTTTAAGGGGACAGGGACACGAGCAGTACTTC,CASSLRGQGHEQYF
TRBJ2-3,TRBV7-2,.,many,TGTGCCAGCAGCCACCGAGTTGGCACAGATACGCAGTATTTT,CASSHRVGTDTQYF
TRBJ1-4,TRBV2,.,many,TGTGCCAGCAGGAGGGCCCTTAATGAAAAACTGTTTTTT,CASRRALNEKLFF
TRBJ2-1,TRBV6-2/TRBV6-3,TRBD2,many,TGTGCCAGCATCGGACTAGCGGGGTACAATGAGCAGTTCTTC,CASIGLAGYNEQFF
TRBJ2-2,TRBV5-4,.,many,TGTGCCAGCAGCGATGGGGCTAGCAACACCGGGGAGCTGTTTTTT,CASSDGASNTGELFF
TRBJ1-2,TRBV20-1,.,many,TGCAGTGCTATCCCCGATCAGGCAAACTATGGCTACACCTTC,CSAIPDQANYGYTF
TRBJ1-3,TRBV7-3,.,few,TGTGCCAGCGGAGCAGGGGACTCTGGAAACACCATATATTTT,CASGAGDSGNTIYF
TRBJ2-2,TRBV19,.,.,TGTGCCAGTAGTATTTGGTCAGGGGTCGGGGAGCTGTTTTTT,CASSIWSGVGELFF
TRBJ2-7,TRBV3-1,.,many,TGTGCCAGCAGCCTCCGAGGGGCGCAGGGTCTGTCCTACGAGCAGTACTTC,CASSLRGAQGLSYEQYF
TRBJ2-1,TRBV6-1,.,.,TGTGCCAGCGAGGGGAAATACAATGAGCAGTTCTTC,CASEGKYNEQFF
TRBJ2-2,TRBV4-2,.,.,TGTGCCAGCAGCCAAGCGATGGTCGGGGGGCCGAACACCGGGGAGCTGTTTTTT,CASSQAMVGGPNTGELFF
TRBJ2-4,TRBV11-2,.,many,TGTGCCAGCAGCTTGGACACTCCCAAAAACATTCAGTACTTC,CASSLDTPKNIQYF
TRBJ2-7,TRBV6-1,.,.,TGTGCCAGCAGTGAAGGGACAGCCAACGAGCAGTACTTC,CASSEGTANEQYF
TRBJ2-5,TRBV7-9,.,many,TGTGCCAGCAGCCGCTTCGGACACCAAGAGACCCAGTACTTC,CASSRFGHQETQYF